The clone carrying this T cell receptor beta chain was observed a few times. Amplified TCR beta CDR3 regions derived from RNA transcripts. The TCR CDR3 first-round RT-PCR relied on the HTBI primer set. TCRdb reanalysed the multiplex PCR reads using MiXCR and keeps one entry per CDR3 protein. The repertoire includes fewer than 650,000 distinct CDR3 sequences, around 15% of them detected once, and around 4.1% sits in the top ten. These data come from a study of T cells in Graves' hyperthyroidism and ophthalmopathy. For the diagnoses, clinical symptoms, serum thyroxine and TRAb, thyroid ultrasound and orbital computed tomography were used. Trimming pared 0 bases from V and 3 bases from J, leaving 12 bases between. This CDR3 region has 16 residues. Looked up from germline, CDR1 is MGHRA and CDR2 is YSYEKL.

This chain joins TRBV4-1 and TRBJ1-5; no reliable D call. This receptor was identified in a woman aged 40 to 50 with Graves' ophthalmopathy. Sequenced material: blood. CDR3 protein: CASSQEGSSYNQPQHF. CDR3 in DNA: TGCGCCAGCAGCCAAGAAGGGAGCTCATACAATCAGCCCCAGCATTTT.